Following are 28 T cell receptor beta chains from one sample sequenced in a study of blood T cell repertoires in COVID-19. TCRdb's copy holds only in-frame clones and misses some; the assay was immunoSEQ multiplex PCR. The table lists about 260,000 clones, around 87% of them singletons, with more than 1.3% in the top ten. Sequencing used peripheral blood. Receptors originate from a woman between 40 and 55 years old who had recovered from COVID-19.

This chain connects TRBV7-9 to TRBJ1-2; 7 positions agree with TRBD1. V lost 1 base, J lost 8 bases, and 4 bases stayed unmatched. CDR3 length: 13 residues. Germline CDR1 is SEHNR and CDR2 is FQNEAQ (reference sequence). CDR3: CASSLGQGEGYTF. The CDR3 DNA follows: TGTGCCAGCAGCTTAGGACAGGGCGAGGGCTACACCTTC.

V gene TRBV18 combines with J gene TRBJ1-6; D perhaps matches TRBD1 (5 bases). Germline V gene lookup returns CDR1 KGHSH and CDR2 LQKENI. Trimming removed 3 bases from V and 5 bases from J, with 5 bases in between. This CDR3 has 13 residues. The CDR3 loop reads CASSPTDNSPLHF. CDR3 nucleotide sequence: TGTGCCAGCTCACCGACAGATAATTCACCCCTCCACTTT.

As regards this clone: This same CDR3 is encoded by further DNA sequences in the sample. The V gene is TRBV5-1, the J gene TRBJ1-1; D might be TRBD1 (6 bases). The CDR3 is 14 residues long. The germline V gene encodes CDR1 SGHRS and CDR2 YFSETQ. V lost 1 base to trimming and J lost 0 bases, with 7 bases between them. The CDR3 coding sequence is TGCGCCAGCAGCTTGACAGGGTTGAACACTGAAGCTTTCTTT. Translation: CASSLTGLNTEAFF. The full variable domain, completed using reference TRBV5-1 and TRBJ1-1, is KAGVTQTPRYLIKTRGQQVTLSCSPISGHRSVSWYQQTPGQGLQFLFEYFSETQRNKGNFPGRFSGRQFSNSRSEMNVSTLELGDSALYLCASSLTGLNTEAFFGQGTRLTVV.

The rearrangement joins TRBV27 to TRBJ1-1, with D hard to call. Germline CDR1 reads MNHEY; CDR2 reads SMNVEV (reference sequence). V was clipped by 5 bases and J by 0 bases, with 7 bases between them. The CDR3 spans 13 residues. The CDR3 sequence: CASSRGLNTEAFF. DNA for the CDR3: TGTGCCAGCAGTCGAGGGCTGAACACTGAAGCTTTCTTT.

The rearrangement links TRBV7-3 to TRBJ2-7, with a possible D match to TRBD2 (6 bases). The germline gives CDR1 SGHTA, CDR2 FQGTGA. This CDR3 comprises 12 residues. The V end lost 1 base, the J end lost 6 bases, and 7 bases lay between the germline ends. Written as DNA, the CDR3 is TGTGCCAGCAGCTTAAACGGGGGCGAGCAGTACTTC. As protein: CASSLNGGEQYF.

This clone has only one observation. The chain carries TRBV6-2 or TRBV6-3 and TRBJ1-2; possibly TRBD1 for D (6 bases). Deletions cut 5 bases from V and 4 bases from J, with 11 bases between. This CDR3 contains 13 residues. Germline V gene sequence: CDR1 MNHEY, CDR2 SVGEGT. In nucleotides, the CDR3 is TGTGCCAGCAGTACAGGGCGCACCTATGGCTACACCTTC. Residues: CASSTGRTYGYTF.

This CDR3 is CASSLGQGNSPLHF. CDR3 coding DNA: TGTGCCAGCAGCCTGGGACAGGGGAATTCACCCCTCCACTTT. This chain connects TRBV9 to TRBJ1-6; 10 nucleotides line up with TRBD1. The germline CDR1 and CDR2 sequences are SGDLS and YYNGEE. After removal of 4 bases from V and 7 bases from J, the junction contained 2 bases not matched to a gene. This CDR3 has 14 amino acids.

The J gene is TRBJ1-3, the V gene TRBV7-9; the match to TRBD1 covers 7 bases. Germline trimming cut 2 bases from V and 3 bases from J; bases unmatched to any gene: 7. This CDR3 is built from 16 residues. Per the germline V gene, CDR1 is SEHNR and CDR2 is FQNEAQ (reference sequence). The CDR3 is CASSLMQGVNGNTIYF. In nucleotides, the CDR3 is TGTGCCAGCAGCTTAATGCAGGGGGTCAATGGAAACACCATATATTTT.

The chain combines TRBV5-1 with TRBJ1-1; TRBD1 might be the D (5 bases). This CDR3 region has 13 residues. V gave up 3 bases and J gave up 3 bases, with 9 bases separating them. Per germline, CDR1 SGHRS and CDR2 YFSETQ. CDR3: CASSSQGYTEAFF. For the CDR3, the DNA is TGCGCCAGCAGCTCGCAGGGATACACTGAAGCTTTCTTT.

The rearrangement links TRBV29-1 to TRBJ1-1; D ambiguous. CDR1 is SQVTM, CDR2 ANQGSEA, per germline. CDR3 length: 13 amino acids. V shed 4 bases and J shed 3 bases, with 12 bases lying between them. For the CDR3, the DNA is TGCAGCGTTGTGCGGGTAGTTGACACTGAAGCTTTCTTT. Residues: CSVVRVVDTEAFF.

The chain recombines TRBV7-8 with TRBJ2-7; 14 bases fit TRBD2. This CDR3 contains 18 residues. V gave up 4 bases and J gave up 0 bases; unmatched junction bases: 8. Germline V gene lookup returns CDR1 SGHVS and CDR2 FQNEAQ. DNA for the CDR3: TGTGCCAGCAGCTCGGGACTAGCGGGGGCCAGGAGCTCCTACGAGCAGTACTTC. It translates to CASSSGLAGARSSYEQYF.

This clone was seen only once. The CDR3 DNA reads TGCGCCAGCAGCTCACAGGGCCACTATGGCTACACCTTC. Its translation: CASSSQGHYGYTF. The chain recombines TRBV5-1 with TRBJ1-2, with D possibly being TRBD1 (6 bases). Trimming cost V 3 bases and J 3 bases, with 9 bases left between them. The germline V gene encodes CDR1 SGHRS and CDR2 YFSETQ. The CDR3 consists of 13 residues.

The rearrangement uses TRBV2 and TRBJ1-1; 7 bases are shared with TRBD1. Per the germline V gene, CDR1 is SNHLY and CDR2 is FYNNEI. V shed 10 bases and J 0 bases; nucleotides not matched to a gene: 11. The CDR3 extends over 15 amino acids. The CDR3, as DNA: TGTGCCATATCACAAGGGGACAGTCTGAACACTGAAGCTTTCTTT. This sequence encodes CAISQGDSLNTEAFF.

This chain links TRBV6-6 with TRBJ1-2; TRBD1 is a possible D gene (5 bases). The CDR3 consists of 15 residues. Trimming pared 3 bases from V and 2 bases from J, leaving 13 bases between. CDR1 and CDR2 from the germline V gene are MNHNY and SVGAGI (reference sequence). The CDR3 bases are TGTGCCAGCAGTTATATGGGGGGGGGAAACTATGGCTACACCTTC. Protein product: CASSYMGGGNYGYTF.

The rearrangement uses TRBV6-5 and TRBJ1-6, with unresolved D. This CDR3 spans 12 amino acids. Germline V CDR1 and CDR2: MNHEY, SVGAGI. The V and J ends lost 10 bases and 9 bases respectively, with 13 bases between them. CDR3 DNA: TGTGCCACGGGGTCTGCCGGTTCACCCCTCCACTTT. Translation gives CATGSAGSPLHF.

The chain has TRBV29-1 and TRBJ1-1; 7 nucleotides line up with TRBD1. V shed 6 bases, J shed 5 bases, and the junction held 6 bases outside the gene matches. The CDR3 extends over 12 amino acids. Germline V lookup: CDR1 SQVTM, CDR2 ANQGSEA. The CDR3 is CSVHRGRTEAFF. CDR3 nucleotide sequence: TGCAGCGTGCACAGGGGACGGACTGAAGCTTTCTTT.

V usage is TRBV6-5 and J usage is TRBJ1-6; D unclear. With 6 bases removed from V and 0 bases from J, the gap between germline ends came to 6 bases. Looked up from germline, CDR1 is MNHEY and CDR2 is SVGAGI. CDR3 length: 14 amino acids. The CDR3 sequence: CASSVPSYNSPLHF. The CDR3 region has the DNA TGTGCCAGCAGCGTCCCCTCCTATAATTCACCCCTCCACTTT.

The genes are TRBV7-2 and TRBJ1-1; 11 positions match TRBD1. Looked up from germline, CDR1 is SGHTA and CDR2 is FQGNSA. V shed 4 bases, J shed 5 bases, and the junction held 9 bases outside the gene matches. The CDR3 loop spans 16 amino acids. The chain's CDR3 is CASSSRRTGGETEAFF. The DNA of the CDR3 is TGTGCCAGCAGCTCCAGGCGGACAGGGGGCGAAACTGAAGCTTTCTTT.

This chain connects TRBV4-1 to TRBJ2-1; perhaps TRBD2 as D (6 bases). The V and J ends lost 0 bases and 1 base respectively, with 13 bases between them. The CDR3 covers 17 residues. Germline lookup yields CDR1 MGHRA and CDR2 YSYEKL. This CDR3 reads CASSQDQVRGSYNEQFF. The CDR3 region has the DNA TGCGCCAGCAGCCAAGATCAGGTGCGGGGATCCTACAATGAGCAGTTCTTC.

The chain couples TRBV19 to TRBJ1-1; tentatively, D is TRBD1 (5 bases). The CDR3 contains 12 residues. Trimming took off 5 bases at V and 8 bases at J, with 12 bases between the two ends. The germline CDR1 and CDR2 sequences are LNHDA and SQIVND (reference sequence). CDR3 DNA: TGTGCCAGTAGTCTGGGGCGGACGGAAGCTTTCTTT. This encodes CASSLGRTEAFF.

This rearrangement joins TRBV6-2 or TRBV6-3 to TRBJ2-5; TRBD2 matches 8 bases. The V and J ends lost 5 bases and 1 base, in that order; junction bases with no gene match: 9. CDR3 size: 16 residues. From germline, CDR1 is MNHEY and CDR2 SVGEGT. DNA of the CDR3: TGTGCCAGCAGTGACCTGACTAGCGTTCCCCAAGAGACCCAGTACTTC. Its translation: CASSDLTSVPQETQYF.

V usage is TRBV4-1 and J usage is TRBJ1-5; D is perhaps TRBD1 (6 bases). Between the trimmed V and J ends, which lost 1 base and 2 bases, there was a span of 12 bases. The CDR3 is 16 residues long. Germline assignment: CDR1 MGHRA and CDR2 YSYEKL. The CDR3, as DNA: TGCGCCAGCAGCCAAGTGGCGGCAGGGGGCAATCAGCCCCAGCATTTT. Protein product: CASSQVAAGGNQPQHF.

The V call is TRBV19, the J call TRBJ1-2; 8 bases fit TRBD1. Germline assignment: CDR1 LNHDA and CDR2 SQIVND (reference sequence). There are 15 residues in the CDR3. After removal of 6 bases from V and 4 bases from J, the junction contained 10 bases not matched to a gene. CDR3 sequence (DNA): TGTGCCAGTAGGGAAACCGGGACAGGAAGCTATGGCTACACCTTC. It is translated as CASRETGTGSYGYTF.

The chain employs TRBV5-6 and TRBJ2-1, with 8 bases lining up with TRBD1. Germline lookup yields CDR1 SGHDT and CDR2 YYEEEE. The junction had 7 bases not matched to a gene; V was cut back by 4 bases and J by 1 base. CDR3 length equals 16 residues. In DNA form, the CDR3 reads TGTGCCAGCAGCCTCTTCCGGGACAGGTCCTACAATGAGCAGTTCTTC. As protein: CASSLFRDRSYNEQFF. The variable domain in full, completed from reference TRBV5-6 and TRBJ2-1, reads DAGVTQSPTHLIKTRGQQVTLRCSPKSGHDTVSWYQQALGQGPQFIFQYYEEEERQRGNFPDRFSGHQFPNYSSELNVNALLLGDSALYLCASSLFRDRSYNEQFFGPGTRLTVL.

The rearrangement links TRBV10-3 to TRBJ2-3, with D possibly being TRBD1 (6 bases). This CDR3 contains 15 residues. Germline CDR1 and CDR2: ENHRY and SYGVKD. The V end lost 2 bases, the J end lost 4 bases, and 13 bases lay between the germline ends. The CDR3 coding sequence is TGTGCCATCAGTGAGGGATCAAAGGGGGCAGATACGCAGTATTTT. It translates to CAISEGSKGADTQYF.

The chain joins TRBV6-2 or TRBV6-3 to TRBJ1-6; 10 bases map to TRBD1. CDR1 is MNHEY and CDR2 is SVGEGT in the germline V gene. J lost 13 bases, V lost 5 bases, and 8 bases had no gene match. There are 14 residues in the CDR3. CDR3 region: CASSNGQGVAPLHF. The CDR3 DNA is TGTGCCAGCAGTAACGGACAGGGGGTCGCGCCCCTCCACTTT.

This chain uses TRBV19 with TRBJ1-5, with D hard to call. From germline, CDR1 is LNHDA and CDR2 SQIVND (reference sequence). V lost 3 bases to trimming and J lost 3 bases, with 9 bases between them. The CDR3 totals 14 residues. The DNA of the CDR3 is TGTGCCAGTAGTATTGCGAGGGCCAATCAGCCCCAGCATTTT. This translates into CASSIARANQPQHF.

The rearrangement joins TRBV3-1 (or the pseudogene TRBV3-2) to TRBJ1-2; TRBD1 aligns across 9 bases. The CDR3 consists of 15 residues. Germline V CDR1 and CDR2: LGHDT, YNNKEL (reference sequence). V was pared by 5 bases and J by 7 bases, with 11 bases of the junction left unmatched. The DNA of the CDR3 is TGTGCCAGCAGCTACACGTCGGGACAGGGCCGTGGCTACACCTTC. Protein product: CASSYTSGQGRGYTF.